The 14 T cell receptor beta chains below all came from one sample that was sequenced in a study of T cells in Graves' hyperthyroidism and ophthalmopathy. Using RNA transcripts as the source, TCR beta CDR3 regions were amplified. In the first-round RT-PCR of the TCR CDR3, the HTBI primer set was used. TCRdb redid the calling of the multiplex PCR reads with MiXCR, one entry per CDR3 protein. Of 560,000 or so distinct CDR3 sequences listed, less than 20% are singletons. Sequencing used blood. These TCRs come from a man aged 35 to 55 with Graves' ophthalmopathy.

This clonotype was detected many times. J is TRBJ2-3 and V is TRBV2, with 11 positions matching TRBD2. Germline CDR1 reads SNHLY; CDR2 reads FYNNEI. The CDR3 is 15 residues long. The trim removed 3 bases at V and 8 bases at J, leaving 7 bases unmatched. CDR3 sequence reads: CASSESSGRAGTQYF. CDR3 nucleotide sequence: TGTGCCAGCAGTGAGAGTAGCGGGAGGGCCGGTACGCAGTATTTT.

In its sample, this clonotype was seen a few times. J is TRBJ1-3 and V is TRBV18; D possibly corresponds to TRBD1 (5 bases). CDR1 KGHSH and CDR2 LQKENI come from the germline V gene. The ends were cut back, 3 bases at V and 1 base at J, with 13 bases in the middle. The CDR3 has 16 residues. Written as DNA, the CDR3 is TGTGCCAGCTCACCGACAGCTGAAATTTCTGGAAACACCATATATTTT. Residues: CASSPTAEISGNTIYF.

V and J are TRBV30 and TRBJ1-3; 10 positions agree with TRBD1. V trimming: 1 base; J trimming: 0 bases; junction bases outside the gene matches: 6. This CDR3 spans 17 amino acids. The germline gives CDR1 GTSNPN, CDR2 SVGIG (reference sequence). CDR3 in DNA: TGTGCCTGGAGTGGACAGGGGGCGCGGGTCTCTGGAAACACCATATATTTT. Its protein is CAWSGQGARVSGNTIYF.

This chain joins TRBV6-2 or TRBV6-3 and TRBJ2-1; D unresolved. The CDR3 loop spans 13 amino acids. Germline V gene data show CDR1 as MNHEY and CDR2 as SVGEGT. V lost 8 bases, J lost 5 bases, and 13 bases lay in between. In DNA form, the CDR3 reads TGTGCCAGCGGCCCCTTTCTGGACAATGAGCAGTTCTTC. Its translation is CASGPFLDNEQFF.

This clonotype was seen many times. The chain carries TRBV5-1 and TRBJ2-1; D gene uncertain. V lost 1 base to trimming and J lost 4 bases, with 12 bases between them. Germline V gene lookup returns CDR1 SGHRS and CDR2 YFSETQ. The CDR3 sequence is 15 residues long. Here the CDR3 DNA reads TGCGCCAGCAGCTTGCTACCCATTTCTTACAATGAGCAGTTCTTC. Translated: CASSLLPISYNEQFF.

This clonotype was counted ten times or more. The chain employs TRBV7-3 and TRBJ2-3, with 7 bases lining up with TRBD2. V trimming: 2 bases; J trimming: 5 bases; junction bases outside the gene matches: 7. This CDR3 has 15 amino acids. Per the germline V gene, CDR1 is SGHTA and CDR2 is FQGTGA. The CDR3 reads CASSLLAEEGDTQYF. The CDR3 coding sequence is TGTGCCAGCAGCTTACTAGCGGAGGAGGGAGATACGCAGTATTTT.

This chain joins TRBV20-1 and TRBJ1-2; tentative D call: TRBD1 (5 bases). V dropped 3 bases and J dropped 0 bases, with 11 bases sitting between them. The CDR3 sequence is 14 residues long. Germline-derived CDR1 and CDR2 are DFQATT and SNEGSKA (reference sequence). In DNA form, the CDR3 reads TGCAGTGCTAGTTACTGGGGGGCTAACTATGGCTACACCTTC. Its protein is CSASYWGANYGYTF.

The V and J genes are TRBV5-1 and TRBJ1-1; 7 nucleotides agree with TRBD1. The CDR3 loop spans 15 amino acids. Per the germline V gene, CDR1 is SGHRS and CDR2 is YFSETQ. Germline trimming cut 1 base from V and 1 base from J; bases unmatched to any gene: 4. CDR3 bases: TGCGCCAGCAGCTTGACGGGACAGCAGAACACTGAAGCTTTCTTT. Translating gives CASSLTGQQNTEAFF.

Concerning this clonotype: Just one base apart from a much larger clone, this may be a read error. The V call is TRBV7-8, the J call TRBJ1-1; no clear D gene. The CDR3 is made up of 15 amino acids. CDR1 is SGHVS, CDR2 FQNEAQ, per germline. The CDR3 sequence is CASRLNGGENTEAIF. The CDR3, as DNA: TGTGCCAGCAGACTTAACGGCGGGGAGAACACTGAAGCTATCTTT. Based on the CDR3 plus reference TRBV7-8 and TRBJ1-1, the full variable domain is GAGVSQSPRYKVAKRGQDVALRCDPISGHVSLFWYQQALGQGPEFLTYFQNEAQLDKSGLPSDRFFAERPEGSVSTLKIQRTQQEDSAVYLCASRLNGGENTEAIFGQGTRLTVV.

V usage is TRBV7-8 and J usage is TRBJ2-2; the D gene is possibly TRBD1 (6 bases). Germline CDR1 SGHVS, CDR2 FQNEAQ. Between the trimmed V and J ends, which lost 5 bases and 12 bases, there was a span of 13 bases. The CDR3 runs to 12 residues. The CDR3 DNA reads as TGTGCCAGCAGCGTACAGGGTGGTAAGCTGTTTTTT. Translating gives CASSVQGGKLFF.

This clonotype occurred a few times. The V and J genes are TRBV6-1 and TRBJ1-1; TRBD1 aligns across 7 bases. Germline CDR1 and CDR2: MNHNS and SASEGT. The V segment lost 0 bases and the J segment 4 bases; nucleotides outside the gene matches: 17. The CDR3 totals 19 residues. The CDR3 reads CASSEAHIRGMIRITEAFF. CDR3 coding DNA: TGTGCCAGCAGTGAAGCACACATCAGGGGGATGATCAGGATCACTGAAGCTTTCTTT.

CDR3 nucleotide sequence: TGCAGTGTCCGGGACAGGGGAAACTATGGCTACACCTTC. It is translated as CSVRDRGNYGYTF. This chain connects TRBV20-1 to TRBJ1-2; 10 nucleotides agree with TRBD1. Germline CDR1 DFQATT, CDR2 SNEGSKA (reference sequence). This CDR3 region has 13 residues. The V and J ends lost 7 bases and 2 bases, in that order; junction bases with no gene match: 4.

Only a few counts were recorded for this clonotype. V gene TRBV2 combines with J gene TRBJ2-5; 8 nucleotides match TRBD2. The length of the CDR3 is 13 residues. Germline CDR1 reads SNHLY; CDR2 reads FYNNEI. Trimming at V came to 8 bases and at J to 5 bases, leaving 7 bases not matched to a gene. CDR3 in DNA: TGTGCCAGCGGGAGGCGGGGGGTGGAGACCCAGTACTTC. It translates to CASGRRGVETQYF. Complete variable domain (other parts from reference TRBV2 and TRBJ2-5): EPEVTQTPSHQVTQMGQEVILRCVPISNHLYFYWYRQILGQKVEFLVSFYNNEISEKSEIFDDQFSVERPDGSNFTLKIRSTKLEDSAMYFCASGRRGVETQYFGPGTRLLVL.

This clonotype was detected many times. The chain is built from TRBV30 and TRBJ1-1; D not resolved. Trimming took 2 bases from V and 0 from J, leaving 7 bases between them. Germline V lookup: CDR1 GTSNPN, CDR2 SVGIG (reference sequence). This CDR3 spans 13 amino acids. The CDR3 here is CAWSKDLNTEAFF. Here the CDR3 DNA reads TGTGCCTGGAGTAAAGACCTGAACACTGAAGCTTTCTTT.